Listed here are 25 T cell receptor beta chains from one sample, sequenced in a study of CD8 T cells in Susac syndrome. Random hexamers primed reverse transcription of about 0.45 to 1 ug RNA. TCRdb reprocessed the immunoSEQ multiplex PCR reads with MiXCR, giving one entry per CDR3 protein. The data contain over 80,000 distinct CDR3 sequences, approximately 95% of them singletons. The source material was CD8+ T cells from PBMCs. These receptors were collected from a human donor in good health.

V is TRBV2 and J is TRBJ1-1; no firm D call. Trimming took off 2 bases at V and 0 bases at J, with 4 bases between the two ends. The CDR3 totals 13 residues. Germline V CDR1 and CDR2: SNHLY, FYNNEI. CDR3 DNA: TGTGCCAGCAGTGAATCGGTGAACACTGAAGCTTTCTTT. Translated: CASSESVNTEAFF.

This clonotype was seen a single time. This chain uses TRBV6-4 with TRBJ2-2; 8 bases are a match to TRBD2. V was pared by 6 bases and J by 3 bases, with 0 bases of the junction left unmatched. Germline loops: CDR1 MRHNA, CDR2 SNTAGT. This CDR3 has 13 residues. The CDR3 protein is CASSGGDTGELFF. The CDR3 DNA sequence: TGTGCCAGCAGCGGGGGGGACACCGGGGAGCTGTTTTTT.

The CDR3 sequence is CASSLGIDSNQPQHF. DNA for the CDR3: TGTGCCAGCAGCTTGGGGATCGATAGCAATCAGCCCCAGCATTTT. The chain joins TRBV5-4 to TRBJ1-5; D remains unclear. Trimming cost V 0 bases and J 0 bases, with 7 bases left between them. The CDR3 totals 15 residues. Germline V gene data show CDR1 as SGHNT and CDR2 as YYREEE (reference sequence).

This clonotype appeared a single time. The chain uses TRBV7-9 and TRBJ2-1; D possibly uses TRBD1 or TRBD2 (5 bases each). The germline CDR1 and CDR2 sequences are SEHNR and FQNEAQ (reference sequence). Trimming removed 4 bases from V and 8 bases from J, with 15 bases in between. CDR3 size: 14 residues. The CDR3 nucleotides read TGTGCCAGCAGCTCCTCTTGGGGGATGGATGAGCAGTTCTTC. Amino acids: CASSSSWGMDEQFF.

The CDR3 DNA follows: TGTGCCACCAGCAGAGATAGACACCCCAATCAGCCCCAGCATTTT. It translates to CATSRDRHPNQPQHF. This rearrangement joins TRBV15 to TRBJ1-5; D uncertain. Trimming shortened V by 0 bases and J by 3 bases, and 9 bases separated the two germline ends. This CDR3 region has 15 residues. Germline lookup yields CDR1 LNHNV and CDR2 YYDKDF (reference sequence).

The CDR3 DNA reads TGTGCCAGCAGCAACCTCGGCAGGGGGCCGGGTAGCGGGGAGCTGTTTTTT. It yields the protein CASSNLGRGPGSGELFF. The chain has TRBV6-1 and TRBJ2-2; TRBD1 agrees at 8 bases. Germline loops: CDR1 MNHNS, CDR2 SASEGT. After removal of 6 bases from V and 7 bases from J, the junction contained 16 bases not matched to a gene. CDR3 length: 17 amino acids.

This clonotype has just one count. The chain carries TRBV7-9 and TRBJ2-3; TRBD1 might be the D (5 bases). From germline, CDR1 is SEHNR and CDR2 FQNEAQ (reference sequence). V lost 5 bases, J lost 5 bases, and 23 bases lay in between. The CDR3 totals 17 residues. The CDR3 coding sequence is TGTGCCAGCAGCCTTCCTGGGGCCTGGGGTATCGGAGATACGCAGTATTTT. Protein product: CASSLPGAWGIGDTQYF. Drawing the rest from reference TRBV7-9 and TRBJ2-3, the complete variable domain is DTGVSQNPRHKITKRGQNVTFRCDPISEHNRLYWYRQTLGQGPEFLTYFQNEAQLEKSRLLSDRFSAERPKGSFSTLEIQRTEQGDSAMYLCASSLPGAWGIGDTQYFGPGTRLTVL.

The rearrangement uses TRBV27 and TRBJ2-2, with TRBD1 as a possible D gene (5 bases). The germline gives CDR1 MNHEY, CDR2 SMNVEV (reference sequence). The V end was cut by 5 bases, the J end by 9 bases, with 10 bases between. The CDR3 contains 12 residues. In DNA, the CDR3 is TGTGCCAGCAGTCTTCAGGGTCGGGAGCTGTTTTTT. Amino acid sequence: CASSLQGRELFF.

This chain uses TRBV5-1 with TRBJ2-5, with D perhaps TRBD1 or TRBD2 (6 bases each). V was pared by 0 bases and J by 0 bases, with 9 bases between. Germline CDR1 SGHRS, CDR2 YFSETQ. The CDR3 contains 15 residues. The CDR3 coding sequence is TGCGCCAGCAGCTTGGAAGGGGGGCACCAAGAGACCCAGTACTTC. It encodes CASSLEGGHQETQYF.

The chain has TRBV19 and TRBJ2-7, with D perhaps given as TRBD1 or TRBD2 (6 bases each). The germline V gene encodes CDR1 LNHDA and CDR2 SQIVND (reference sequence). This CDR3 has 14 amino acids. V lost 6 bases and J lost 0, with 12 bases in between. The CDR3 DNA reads TGTGCCAGTAGCGGGGGCCTAACCTCCTACGAGCAGTACTTC. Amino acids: CASSGGLTSYEQYF.

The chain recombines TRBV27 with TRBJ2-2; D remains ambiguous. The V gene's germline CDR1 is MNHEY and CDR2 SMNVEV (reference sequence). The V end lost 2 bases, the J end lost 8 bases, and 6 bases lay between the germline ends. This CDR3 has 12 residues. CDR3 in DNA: TGTGCCAGCAGTTTACCTCGGGGGGAGCTGTTTTTT. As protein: CASSLPRGELFF.

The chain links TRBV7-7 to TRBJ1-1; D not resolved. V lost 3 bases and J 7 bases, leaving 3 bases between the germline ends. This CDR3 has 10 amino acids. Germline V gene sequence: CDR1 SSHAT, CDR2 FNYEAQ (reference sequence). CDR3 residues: CASSFFEAFF. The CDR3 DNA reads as TGTGCCAGCAGCTTTTTTGAAGCTTTCTTT.

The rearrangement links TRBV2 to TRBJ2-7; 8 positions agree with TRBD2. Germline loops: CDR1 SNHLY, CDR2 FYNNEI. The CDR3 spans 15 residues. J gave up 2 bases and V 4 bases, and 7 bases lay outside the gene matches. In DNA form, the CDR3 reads TGTGCCAGCAGTGGCTTAGCGGGGACGCCCTACGAGCAGTACTTC. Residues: CASSGLAGTPYEQYF.

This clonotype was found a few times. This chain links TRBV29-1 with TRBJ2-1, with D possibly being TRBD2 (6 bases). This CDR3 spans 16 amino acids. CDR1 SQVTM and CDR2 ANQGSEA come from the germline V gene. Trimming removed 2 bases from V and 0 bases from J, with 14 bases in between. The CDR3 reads CSVEPQAGSSYNEQFF. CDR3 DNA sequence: TGCAGCGTTGAACCACAGGCGGGGAGCTCCTACAATGAGCAGTTCTTC.

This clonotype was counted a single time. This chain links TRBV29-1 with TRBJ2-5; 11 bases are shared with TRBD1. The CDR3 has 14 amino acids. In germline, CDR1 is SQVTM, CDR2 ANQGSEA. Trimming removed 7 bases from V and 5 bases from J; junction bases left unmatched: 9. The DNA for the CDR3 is TGCAGCGGGACCGGGACAGGGGGAATGGAGACCCAGTACTTC. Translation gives CSGTGTGGMETQYF.

CDR3 DNA: TGTGCCAGCAGTTATGAGAGTGCGGGGTGGCAGTACTTC. As protein: CASSYESAGWQYF. The chain links TRBV6-5 to TRBJ2-7; D may be TRBD2 (6 bases). V was shortened by 3 bases and J by 9 bases, with 15 bases between the two germline ends. The CDR3 covers 13 residues. Per germline, CDR1 MNHEY and CDR2 SVGAGI.

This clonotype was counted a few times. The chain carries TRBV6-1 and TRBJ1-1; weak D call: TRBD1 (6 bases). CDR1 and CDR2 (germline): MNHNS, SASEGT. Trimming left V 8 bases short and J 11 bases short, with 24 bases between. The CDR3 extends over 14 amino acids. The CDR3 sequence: CASESGDIKPGAFF. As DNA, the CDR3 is TGTGCCAGCGAGTCTGGGGACATTAAACCGGGGGCTTTCTTT.

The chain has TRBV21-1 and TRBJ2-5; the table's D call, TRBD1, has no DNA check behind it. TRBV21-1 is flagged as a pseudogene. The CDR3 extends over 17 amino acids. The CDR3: CASSKLGGLGGEETQYF. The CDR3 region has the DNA TGTGCCAGCAGCAAATTGGGGGGTCTAGGGGGCGAAGAGACCCAGTACTTC.

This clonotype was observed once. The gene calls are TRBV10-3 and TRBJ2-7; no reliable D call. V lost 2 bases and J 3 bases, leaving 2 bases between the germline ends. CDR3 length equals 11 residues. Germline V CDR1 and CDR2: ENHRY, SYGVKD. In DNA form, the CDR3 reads TGTGCCATCAGTGAGGGCTACGAGCAGTACTTC. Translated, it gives CAISEGYEQYF.

CDR3: CSVFIAGASYEQYF. As DNA, the CDR3 is TGCAGCGTGTTCATAGCGGGGGCCTCTTACGAGCAGTACTTC. The V call is TRBV29-1, the J call TRBJ2-7, with 9 bases lining up with TRBD2. Germline CDR1 reads SQVTM; CDR2 reads ANQGSEA. There are 14 residues in the CDR3. Trimming cost V 6 bases and J 4 bases; bases outside gene matches: 10.

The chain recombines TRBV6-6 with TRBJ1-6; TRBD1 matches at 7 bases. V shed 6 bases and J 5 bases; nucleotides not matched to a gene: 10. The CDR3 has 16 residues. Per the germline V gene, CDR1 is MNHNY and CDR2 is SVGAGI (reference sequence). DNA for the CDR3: TGTGCCAGCAGCCCGGACAGGTCCACCAATAATTCACCCCTCCACTTT. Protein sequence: CASSPDRSTNNSPLHF.

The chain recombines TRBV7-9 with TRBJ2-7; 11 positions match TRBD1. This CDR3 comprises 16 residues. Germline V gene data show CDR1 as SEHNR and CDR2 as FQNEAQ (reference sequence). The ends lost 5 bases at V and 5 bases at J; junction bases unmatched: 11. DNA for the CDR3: TGTGCCAGCAGCCCAGGGACAGGGGGAACACTCAACGAGCAGTACTTC. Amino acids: CASSPGTGGTLNEQYF.

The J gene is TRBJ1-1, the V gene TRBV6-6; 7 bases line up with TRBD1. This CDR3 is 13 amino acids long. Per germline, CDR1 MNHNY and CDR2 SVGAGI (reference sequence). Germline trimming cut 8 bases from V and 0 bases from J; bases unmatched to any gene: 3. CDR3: CASWDSLNTEAFF. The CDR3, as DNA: TGTGCCAGCTGGGACAGCTTGAACACTGAAGCTTTCTTT.

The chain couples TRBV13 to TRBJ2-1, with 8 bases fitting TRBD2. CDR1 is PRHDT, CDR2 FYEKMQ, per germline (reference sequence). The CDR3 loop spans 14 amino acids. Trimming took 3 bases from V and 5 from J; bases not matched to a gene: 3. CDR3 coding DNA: TGTGCCAGCAGCTTCGGGGGGGCGAACAATGAGCAGTTCTTC. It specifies CASSFGGANNEQFF.

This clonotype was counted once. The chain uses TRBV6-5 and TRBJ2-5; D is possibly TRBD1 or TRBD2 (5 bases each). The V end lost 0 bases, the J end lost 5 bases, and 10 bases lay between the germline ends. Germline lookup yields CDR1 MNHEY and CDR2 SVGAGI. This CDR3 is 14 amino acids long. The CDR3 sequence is CASSYSGTPETQYF. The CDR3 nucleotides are TGTGCCAGCAGTTACTCAGGGACCCCCGAGACCCAGTACTTC.